This TCR beta chain comes out of a study of neurological immune-mediated disorders. With 10-nucleotide random UMIs included, cDNA was synthesized by 5'RACE. Over 160 million TCR-beta sequences from 15-18 subjects were obtained in each sequencing run. MiXCR was run by TCRdb on the 5' RACE reads, yielding one entry per CDR3 protein. This sample has around 80,000 distinct CDR3 sequences; approximately 10% occur once, and the top ten carry 1.8%. This clonotype has at least ten counts. V gave up 4 bases and J gave up 2 bases; unmatched junction bases: 5. Germline V gives CDR1 SNHLY, CDR2 FYNNEI. The CDR3 contains 17 residues.

The receptor's source is a man aged 40-55 years in good health. The chain links TRBV2 to TRBJ2-2, with 12 positions matching TRBD2. The source material was PBMCs. CDR3 in amino acids: CASSVGLAGKNTGELFF. The CDR3 nucleotides are TGTGCCAGCAGTGTCGGACTAGCGGGGAAAAACACCGGGGAGCTGTTTTTT.